This record covers a single TCR beta chain. The data are from a study of blood T cell repertoires in COVID-19. Study as a whole: Samples came from the United States, Italy and Spain, spanning acute and convalescent COVID-19.

Germline V lookup: CDR1 MNHEY, CDR2 SMNVEV (reference sequence). After removal of 7 bases from V and 6 bases from J, the junction contained 11 bases not matched to a gene. The length of the CDR3 is 14 residues. Sequencing was performed with immunoSEQ multiplex PCR; in TCRdb, only in-frame clones are kept and a portion is missing. Of around 100,000 clones listed, approximately 89% were seen once; the top ten hold about 4.5%. Sequencing input: peripheral blood. The chain joins TRBV27 to TRBJ1-2; TRBD1 matches at 7 bases. The sequence came from a man aged 35 to 55 with acute or convalescent COVID-19. The CDR3 region is CASISNWQGDGYTF. DNA for the CDR3: TGTGCCAGCATCTCAAACTGGCAGGGGGATGGCTACACCTTC.